The source of this T cell receptor (beta chain) is a study of breast tumors, draining lymph nodes, adjacent tissues. This CDR3 is built from 14 residues. J lost 7 bases, V lost 1 base, and 7 bases had no gene match. CDR1 and CDR2 (germline): DFQATT, SNEGSKA (reference sequence). In TCRdb, the multiplex PCR reads were re-called with MiXCR into one record per CDR3 protein. The sample lists around 70,000 distinct CDR3 sequences, around two fifths occurring once. A note on this clonotype: Its antigen is as yet unknown.

Overall study findings and caveats: The data were judged consistent with most tumor T cells coming from lymph node and expanding in tumor. Compared with basal-like, luminal-like tumors shared significantly more repertoire with nontumor tissue.

The sequence derives from a female donor with breast cancer. Some clones in this sample may be carry-over from other donors' samples. The sample taken for sequencing was breast tumor tissue. The chain carries TRBV20-1 and TRBJ1-2, with 9 bases identical to TRBD1. The CDR3 is CSARGTGVSSGYTF. The CDR3 DNA follows: TGCAGTGCTAGAGGGACAGGGGTCTCCTCTGGCTACACCTTC.